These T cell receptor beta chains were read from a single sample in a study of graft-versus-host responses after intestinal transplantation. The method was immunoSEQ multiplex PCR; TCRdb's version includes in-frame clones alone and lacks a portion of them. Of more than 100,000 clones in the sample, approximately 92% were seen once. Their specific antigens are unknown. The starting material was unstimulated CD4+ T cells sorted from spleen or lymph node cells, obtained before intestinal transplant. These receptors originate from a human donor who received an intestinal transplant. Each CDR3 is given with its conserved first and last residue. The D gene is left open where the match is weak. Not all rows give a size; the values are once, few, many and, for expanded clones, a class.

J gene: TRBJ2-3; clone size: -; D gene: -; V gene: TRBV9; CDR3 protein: CASSARYTDTQYF; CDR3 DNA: TGTGCCAGCAGCGCGAGATACACAGATACGCAGTATTTT
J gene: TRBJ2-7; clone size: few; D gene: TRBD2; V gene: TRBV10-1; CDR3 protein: CASSDGGSYEQYF; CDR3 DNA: TGCGCCAGCAGTGACGGCGGGAGCTACGAGCAGTACTTC
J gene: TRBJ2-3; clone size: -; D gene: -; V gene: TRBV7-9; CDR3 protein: CASSLRRDGTDTQYF; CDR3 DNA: TGTGCCAGCAGCTTAAGGCGGGATGGCACAGATACGCAGTATTTT
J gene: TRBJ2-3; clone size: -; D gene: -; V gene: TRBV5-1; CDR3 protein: CASSATGTDTQYF; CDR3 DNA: TGCGCCAGCAGCGCGACAGGCACAGATACGCAGTATTTT
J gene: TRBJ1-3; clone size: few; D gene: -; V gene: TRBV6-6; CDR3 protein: CASSNTGFSGNTIYF; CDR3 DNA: TGTGCCAGCAGTAACACAGGTTTCTCTGGAAACACCATATATTTT
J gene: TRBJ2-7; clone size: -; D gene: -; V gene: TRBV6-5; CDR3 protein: CASSEIGPYEQYF; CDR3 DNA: TGTGCCAGCAGTGAAATTGGCCCGTACGAGCAGTACTTC
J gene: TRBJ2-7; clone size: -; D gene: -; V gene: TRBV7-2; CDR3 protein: CASSPPWELYEQYF; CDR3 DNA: TGTGCCAGCAGCCCCCCCTGGGAACTCTACGAGCAGTACTTC
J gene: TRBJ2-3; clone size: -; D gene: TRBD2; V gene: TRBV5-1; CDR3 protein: CASSSDRRREGRSTDTQYF; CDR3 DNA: TGCGCCAGCAGCTCCGATCGAAGGCGGGAGGGCCGCAGCACAGATACGCAGTATTTT
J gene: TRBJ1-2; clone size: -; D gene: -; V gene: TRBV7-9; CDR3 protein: CASSPNRAGGYTF; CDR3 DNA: TGTGCCAGCAGCCCGAACAGGGCGGGGGGCTACACCTTC
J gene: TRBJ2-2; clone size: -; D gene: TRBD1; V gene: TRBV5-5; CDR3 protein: CASSPITGAGELFF; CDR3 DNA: TGTGCCAGCAGCCCAATAACAGGGGCCGGGGAGCTGTTTTTT
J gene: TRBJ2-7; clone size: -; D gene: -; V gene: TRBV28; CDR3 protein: CASSFMQREQYF; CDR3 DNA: TGTGCCAGCAGTTTTATGCAGAGAGAGCAGTACTTC
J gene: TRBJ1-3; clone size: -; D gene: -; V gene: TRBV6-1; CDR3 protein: CASGMDYSGNTIYF; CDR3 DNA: TGTGCCAGCGGAATGGACTACTCTGGAAACACCATATATTTT
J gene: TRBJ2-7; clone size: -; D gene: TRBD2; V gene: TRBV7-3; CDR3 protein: CASSLGLGNYEQYF; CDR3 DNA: TGTGCCAGCAGCTTGGGACTAGGGAACTACGAGCAGTACTTC
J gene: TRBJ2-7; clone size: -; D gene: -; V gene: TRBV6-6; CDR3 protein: CASSYSQAVDEQYF; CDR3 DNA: TGTGCCAGCAGTTACTCTCAGGCGGTAGACGAGCAGTACTTC
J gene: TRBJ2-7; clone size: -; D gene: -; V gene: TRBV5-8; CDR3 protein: CASGAWALGSEQYF; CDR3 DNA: TGTGCCAGCGGCGCCTGGGCTCTTGGAAGCGAGCAGTACTTC
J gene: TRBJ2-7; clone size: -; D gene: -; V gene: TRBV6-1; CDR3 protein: CASTLGPGYEQYF; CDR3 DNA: TGTGCCAGCACCCTCGGACCGGGCTACGAGCAGTACTTC
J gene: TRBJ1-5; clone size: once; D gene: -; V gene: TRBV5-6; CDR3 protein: CASSLAVGNSNQPQHF; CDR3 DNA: TGTGCCAGCAGCTTGGCCGTGGGTAACAGCAATCAGCCCCAGCATTTT
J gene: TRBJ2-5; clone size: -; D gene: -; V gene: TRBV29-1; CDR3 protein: CSVLGTGETQYF; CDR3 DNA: TGCAGCGTTCTAGGGACGGGGGAGACCCAGTACTTC
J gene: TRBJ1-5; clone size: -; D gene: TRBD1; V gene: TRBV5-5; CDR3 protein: CASSRTGGERNQPQHF; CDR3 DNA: TGTGCCAGCAGTAGGACAGGGGGTGAGCGCAATCAGCCCCAGCATTTT
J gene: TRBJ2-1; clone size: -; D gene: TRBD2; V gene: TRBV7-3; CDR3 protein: CASSPWTSGSSYNEQFF; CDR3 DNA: TGTGCCAGCAGCCCTTGGACTAGCGGAAGCTCCTACAATGAGCAGTTCTTC
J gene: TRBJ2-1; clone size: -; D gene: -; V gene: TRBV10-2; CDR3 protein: CASSLTRAGEQFF; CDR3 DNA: TGCGCCAGCAGCCTTACCAGGGCAGGTGAGCAGTTCTTC
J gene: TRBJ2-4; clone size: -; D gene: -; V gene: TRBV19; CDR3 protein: CASSRTQGYSPAKNIQYF; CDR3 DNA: TGTGCCAGTAGCCGCACACAGGGTTACAGCCCGGCCAAAAACATTCAGTACTTC
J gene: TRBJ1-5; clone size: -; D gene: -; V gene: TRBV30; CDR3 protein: CAWSLDSNQPQHF; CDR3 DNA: TGTGCCTGGAGTTTGGACAGTAATCAGCCCCAGCATTTT
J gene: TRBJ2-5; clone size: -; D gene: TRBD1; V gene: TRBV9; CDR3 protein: CASSVGTGPQETQYF; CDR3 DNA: TGTGCCAGCAGCGTAGGGACAGGCCCCCAAGAGACCCAGTACTTC
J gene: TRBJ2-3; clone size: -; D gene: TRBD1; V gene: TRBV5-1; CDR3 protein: CASSPDRAVTDTQYF; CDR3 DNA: TGCGCCAGCAGTCCGGACAGGGCGGTCACAGATACGCAGTATTTT
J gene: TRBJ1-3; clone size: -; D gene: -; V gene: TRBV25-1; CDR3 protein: CASSSSGPLRSGNTIYF; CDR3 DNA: TGTGCCAGCAGTTCCTCGGGGCCGCTCCGCTCTGGAAACACCATATATTTT
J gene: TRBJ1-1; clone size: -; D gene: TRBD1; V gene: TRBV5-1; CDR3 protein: CASTRGAGNTEAFF; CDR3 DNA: TGCGCCAGCACCAGGGGGGCAGGGAACACTGAAGCTTTCTTT
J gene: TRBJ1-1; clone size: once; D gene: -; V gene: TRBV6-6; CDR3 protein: CASSPQGRGTEAFF; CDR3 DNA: TGTGCCAGCAGTCCGCAGGGAAGGGGGACTGAAGCTTTCTTT
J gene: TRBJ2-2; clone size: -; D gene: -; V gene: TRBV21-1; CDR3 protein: CASLPGGPGTGELFF; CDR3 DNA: TGTGCCAGTCTACCCGGAGGGCCGGGTACCGGGGAGCTGTTTTTT
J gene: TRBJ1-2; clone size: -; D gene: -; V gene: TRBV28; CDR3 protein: CASSFQQNYGYTF; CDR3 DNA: TGTGCCAGCAGTTTTCAGCAAAACTATGGCTACACCTTC
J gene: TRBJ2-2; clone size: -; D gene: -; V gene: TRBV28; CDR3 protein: CASKSRTLNTGELFF; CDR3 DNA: TGTGCCAGCAAGAGCCGGACATTGAACACCGGGGAGCTGTTTTTT
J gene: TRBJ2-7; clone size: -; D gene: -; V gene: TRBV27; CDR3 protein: CASRDLAGTVYEQYF; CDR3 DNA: TGTGCCAGCAGGGACCTGGCTGGGACGGTCTACGAGCAGTACTTC
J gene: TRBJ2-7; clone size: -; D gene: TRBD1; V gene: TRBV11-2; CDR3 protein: CASSSPRDRDNEQYF; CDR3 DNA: TGTGCCAGCAGCTCCCCACGGGACAGGGACAACGAGCAGTACTTC
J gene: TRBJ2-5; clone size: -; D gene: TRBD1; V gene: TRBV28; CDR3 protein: CASSGQGKTQYF; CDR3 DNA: TGTGCCAGCAGTGGACAGGGAAAGACCCAGTACTTC
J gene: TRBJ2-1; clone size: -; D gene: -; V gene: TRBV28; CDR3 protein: CASSGVVDNEQFF; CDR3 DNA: TGTGCCAGCAGTGGGGTTGTGGACAATGAGCAGTTCTTC
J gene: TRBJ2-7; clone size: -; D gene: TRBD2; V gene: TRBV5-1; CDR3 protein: CASSATSSYEQYF; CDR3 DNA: TGCGCCAGCAGCGCGACTAGCAGCTACGAGCAGTACTTC
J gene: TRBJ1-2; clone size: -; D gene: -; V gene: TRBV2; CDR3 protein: CASREVLPSGYTF; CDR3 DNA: TGTGCCAGCAGGGAAGTGCTGCCCAGCGGCTACACCTTC
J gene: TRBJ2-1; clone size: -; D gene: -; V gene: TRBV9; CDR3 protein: CASSVALRSYNEQFF; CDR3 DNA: TGTGCCAGCAGCGTAGCTCTCCGTAGCTACAATGAGCAGTTCTTC
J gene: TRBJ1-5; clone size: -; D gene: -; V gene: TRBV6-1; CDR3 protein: CASAWRDGNQPQHF; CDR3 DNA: TGTGCCAGCGCCTGGAGGGATGGCAATCAGCCCCAGCATTTT
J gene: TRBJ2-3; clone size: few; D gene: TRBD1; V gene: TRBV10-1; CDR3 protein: CASSPGTGGTDTQYF; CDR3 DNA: TGCGCCAGCAGTCCCGGGACAGGGGGCACAGATACGCAGTATTTT
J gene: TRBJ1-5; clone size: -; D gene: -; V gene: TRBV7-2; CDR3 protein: CASSESASVANQPQHF; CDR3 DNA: TGTGCCAGCAGCGAAAGTGCCTCCGTCGCCAATCAGCCCCAGCATTTT
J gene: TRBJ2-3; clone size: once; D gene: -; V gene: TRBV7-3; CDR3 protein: CASSFWAGLQDTQYF; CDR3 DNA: TGTGCCAGCAGCTTCTGGGCGGGATTGCAAGATACGCAGTATTTT